This entry describes one T cell receptor (beta chain). The antigen is not known. Repertoires were generated with immunoSEQ multiplex PCR, while TCRdb's copy carries only in-frame clones and drops some. The sample consists of 200,000 to 250,000 clones, about 91% of them appearing once. The data belong to a study of cytomegalovirus exposure and HLA in healthy donors. General study findings and limits: Most TCR sequences proved rare, with some public TCRs found in many donors. The CMV antigen specificity of a few CMV-associated chains was confirmed through in vitro analysis. The study put some 150 TCR beta chains on its list as cytomegalovirus-associated.

Per germline, CDR1 LNHDA and CDR2 SQIVND (reference sequence). The CDR3 runs to 13 residues. The V gene lost 3 bases and the J gene lost 6 bases, with 8 bases spanning the gap. A roughly 120-subject validation cohort, separate from the approximately 670-subject first cohort, supplied the donors. This sequence was found in a woman under 30 in good health and CMV-seronegative. V gene TRBV19 combines with J gene TRBJ1-4; no clear D. Sequenced: PBMCs. The CDR3 DNA follows: TGTGCCAGTAGTATCGGGAGATATGAAAAACTGTTTTTT. Amino acids: CASSIGRYEKLFF.